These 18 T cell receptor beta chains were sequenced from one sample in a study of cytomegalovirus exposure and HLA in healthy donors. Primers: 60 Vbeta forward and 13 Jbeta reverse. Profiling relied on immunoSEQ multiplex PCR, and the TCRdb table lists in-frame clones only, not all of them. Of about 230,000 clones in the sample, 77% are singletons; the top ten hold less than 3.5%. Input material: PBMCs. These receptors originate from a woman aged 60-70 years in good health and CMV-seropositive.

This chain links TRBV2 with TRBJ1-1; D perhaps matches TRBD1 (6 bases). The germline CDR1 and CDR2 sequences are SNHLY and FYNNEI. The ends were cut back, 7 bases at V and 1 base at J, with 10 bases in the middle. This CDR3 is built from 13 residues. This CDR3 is CASIGQPNTEAFF. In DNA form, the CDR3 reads TGTGCCAGCATAGGACAGCCGAACACTGAAGCTTTCTTT.

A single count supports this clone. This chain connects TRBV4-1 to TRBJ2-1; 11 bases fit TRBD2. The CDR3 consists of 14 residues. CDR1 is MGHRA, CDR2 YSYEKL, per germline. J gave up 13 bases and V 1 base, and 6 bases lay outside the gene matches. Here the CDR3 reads CASSQVTSGGSQFF. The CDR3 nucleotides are TGCGCCAGCAGCCAAGTCACTAGCGGGGGTTCACAGTTCTTC.

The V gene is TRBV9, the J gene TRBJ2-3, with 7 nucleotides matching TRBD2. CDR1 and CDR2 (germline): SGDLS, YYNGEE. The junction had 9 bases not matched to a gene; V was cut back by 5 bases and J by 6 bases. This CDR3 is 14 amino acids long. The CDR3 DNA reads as TGTGCCAGCAGTGAAACGGCGGGGGAGGATACGCAGTATTTT. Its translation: CASSETAGEDTQYF. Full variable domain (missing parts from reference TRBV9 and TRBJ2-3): DSGVTQTPKHLITATGQRVTLRCSPRSGDLSVYWYQQSLDQGLQFLIQYYNGEERAKGNILERFSAQQFPDLHSELNLSSLELGDSALYFCASSETAGEDTQYFGPGTRLTVL.

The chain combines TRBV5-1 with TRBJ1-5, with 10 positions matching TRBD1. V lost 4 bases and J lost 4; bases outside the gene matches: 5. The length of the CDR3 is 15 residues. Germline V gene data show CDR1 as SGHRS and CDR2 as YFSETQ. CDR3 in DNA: TGCGCCAGCAGCGTGACAGGGGGCCGGAATCAGCCCCAGCATTTT. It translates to CASSVTGGRNQPQHF. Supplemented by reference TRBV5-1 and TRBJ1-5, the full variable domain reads KAGVTQTPRYLIKTRGQQVTLSCSPISGHRSVSWYQQTPGQGLQFLFEYFSETQRNKGNFPGRFSGRQFSNSRSEMNVSTLELGDSALYLCASSVTGGRNQPQHFGDGTRLSIL.

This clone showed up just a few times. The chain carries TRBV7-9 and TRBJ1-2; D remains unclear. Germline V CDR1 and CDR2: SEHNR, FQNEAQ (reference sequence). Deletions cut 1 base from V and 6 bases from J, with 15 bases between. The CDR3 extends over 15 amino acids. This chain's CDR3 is CASSLGLRLGDGYTF. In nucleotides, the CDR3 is TGTGCCAGCAGCTTAGGGCTAAGGTTGGGCGATGGCTACACCTTC.

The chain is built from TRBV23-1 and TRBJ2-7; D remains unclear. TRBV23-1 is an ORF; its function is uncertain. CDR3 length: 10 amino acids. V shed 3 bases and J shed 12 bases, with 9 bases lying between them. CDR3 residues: CASSHASGYF. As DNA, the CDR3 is TGCGCCAGCAGTCACGCCTCAGGGTACTTC.

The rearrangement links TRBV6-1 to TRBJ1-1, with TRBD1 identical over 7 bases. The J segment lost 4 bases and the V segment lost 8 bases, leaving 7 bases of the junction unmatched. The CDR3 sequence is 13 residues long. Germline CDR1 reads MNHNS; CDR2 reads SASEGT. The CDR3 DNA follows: TGTGCCAGCCGCCGACAGGGTGGCACTGAAGCTTTCTTT. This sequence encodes CASRRQGGTEAFF.

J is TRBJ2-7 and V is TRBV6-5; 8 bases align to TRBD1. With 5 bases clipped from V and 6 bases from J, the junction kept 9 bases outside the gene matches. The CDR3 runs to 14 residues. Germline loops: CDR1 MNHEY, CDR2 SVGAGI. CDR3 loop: CASSRDRGLGEQYF. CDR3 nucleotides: TGTGCCAGCAGTCGCGACAGGGGTTTGGGCGAGCAGTACTTC.

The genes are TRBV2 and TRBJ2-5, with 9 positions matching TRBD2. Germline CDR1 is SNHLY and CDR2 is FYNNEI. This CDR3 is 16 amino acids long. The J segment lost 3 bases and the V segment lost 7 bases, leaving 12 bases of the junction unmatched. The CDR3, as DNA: TGTGCCAGCATTATAAGACCGACTAGCGGTGAAGAGACCCAGTACTTC. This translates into CASIIRPTSGEETQYF. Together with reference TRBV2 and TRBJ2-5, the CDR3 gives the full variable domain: EPEVTQTPSHQVTQMGQEVILRCVPISNHLYFYWYRQILGQKVEFLVSFYNNEISEKSEIFDDQFSVERPDGSNFTLKIRSTKLEDSAMYFCASIIRPTSGEETQYFGPGTRLLVL.

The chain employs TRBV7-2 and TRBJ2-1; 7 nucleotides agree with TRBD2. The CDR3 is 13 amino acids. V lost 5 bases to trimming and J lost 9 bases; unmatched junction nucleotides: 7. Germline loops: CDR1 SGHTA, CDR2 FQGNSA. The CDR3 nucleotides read TGTGCCAGCAGCCCGCAGCCGGGGGGTGAGCAGTTCTTC. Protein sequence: CASSPQPGGEQFF.

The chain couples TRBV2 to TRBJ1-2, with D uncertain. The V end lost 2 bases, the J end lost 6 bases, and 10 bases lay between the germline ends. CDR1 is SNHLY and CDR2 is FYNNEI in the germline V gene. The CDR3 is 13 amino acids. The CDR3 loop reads CASSEWMRDGYTF. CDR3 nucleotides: TGTGCCAGCAGTGAATGGATGAGGGATGGCTACACCTTC.

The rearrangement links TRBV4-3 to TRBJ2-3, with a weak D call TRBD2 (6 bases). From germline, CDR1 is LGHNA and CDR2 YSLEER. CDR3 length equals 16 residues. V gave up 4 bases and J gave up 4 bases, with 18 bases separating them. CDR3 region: CASSPGGGRDPDTQYF. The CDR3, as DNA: TGCGCCAGCAGCCCTGGGGGAGGAAGGGATCCAGATACGCAGTATTTT.

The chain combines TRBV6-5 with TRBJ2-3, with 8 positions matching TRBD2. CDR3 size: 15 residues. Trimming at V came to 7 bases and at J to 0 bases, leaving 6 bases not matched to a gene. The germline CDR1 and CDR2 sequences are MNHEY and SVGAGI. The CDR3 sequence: CASTPRGGSTDTQYF. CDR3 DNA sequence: TGTGCCAGCACCCCACGGGGGGGTAGCACAGATACGCAGTATTTT.

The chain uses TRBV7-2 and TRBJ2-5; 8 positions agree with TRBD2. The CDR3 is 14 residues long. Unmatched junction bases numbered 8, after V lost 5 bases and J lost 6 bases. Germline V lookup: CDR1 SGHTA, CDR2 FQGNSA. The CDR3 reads CASSQAGAVKTQYF. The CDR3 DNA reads TGTGCCAGCAGCCAAGCGGGGGCCGTGAAGACCCAGTACTTC.

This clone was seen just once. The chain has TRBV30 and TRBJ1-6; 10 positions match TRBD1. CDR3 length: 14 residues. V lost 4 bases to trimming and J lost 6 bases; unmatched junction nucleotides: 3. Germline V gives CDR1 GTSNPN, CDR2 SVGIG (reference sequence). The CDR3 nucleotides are TGTGCCTGGACTTGGGACAGGGGTAATTCACCCCTCCACTTT. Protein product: CAWTWDRGNSPLHF.

The CDR3 nucleotides read TGTGCCAGCAGCCCAGGACTAGCCTACAATGAGCAGTTCTTC. Its translation: CASSPGLAYNEQFF. J is TRBJ2-1 and V is TRBV7-2; 7 nucleotides match TRBD2. Per germline, CDR1 SGHTA and CDR2 FQGNSA. The CDR3 runs 14 residues. The trim removed 5 bases at V and 2 bases at J, leaving 3 bases unmatched.

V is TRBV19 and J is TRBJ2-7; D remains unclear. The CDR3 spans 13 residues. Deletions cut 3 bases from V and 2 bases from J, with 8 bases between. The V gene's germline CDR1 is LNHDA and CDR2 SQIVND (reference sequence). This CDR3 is CASSITLTYEQYF. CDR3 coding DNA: TGTGCCAGTAGTATTACTCTGACCTACGAGCAGTACTTC.

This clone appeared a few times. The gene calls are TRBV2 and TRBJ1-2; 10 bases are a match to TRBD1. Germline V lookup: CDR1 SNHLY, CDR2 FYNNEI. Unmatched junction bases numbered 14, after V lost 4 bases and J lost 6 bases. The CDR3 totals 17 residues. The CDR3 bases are TGTGCCAGCAGTGGGGGACAGGGGACTTATGATAAGGATGGCTACACCTTC. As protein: CASSGGQGTYDKDGYTF.